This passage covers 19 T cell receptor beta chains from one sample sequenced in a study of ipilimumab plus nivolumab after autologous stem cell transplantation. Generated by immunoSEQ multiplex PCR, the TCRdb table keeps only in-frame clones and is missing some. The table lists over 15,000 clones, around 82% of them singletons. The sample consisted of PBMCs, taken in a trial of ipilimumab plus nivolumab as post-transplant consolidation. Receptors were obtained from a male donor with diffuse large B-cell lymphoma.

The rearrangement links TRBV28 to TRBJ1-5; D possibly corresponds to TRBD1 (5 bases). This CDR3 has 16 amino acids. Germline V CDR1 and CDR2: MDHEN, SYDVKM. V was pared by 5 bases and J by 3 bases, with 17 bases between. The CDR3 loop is CASSARGRGDNQPQHF. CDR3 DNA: TGTGCCAGCAGTGCCCGGGGGAGGGGTGACAATCAGCCCCAGCATTTT.

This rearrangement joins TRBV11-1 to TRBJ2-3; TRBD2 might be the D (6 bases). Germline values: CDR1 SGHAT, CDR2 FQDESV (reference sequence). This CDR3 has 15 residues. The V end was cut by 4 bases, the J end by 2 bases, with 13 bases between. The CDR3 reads CASSSGGTYTDTQYF. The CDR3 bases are TGTGCCAGCAGCTCGGGCGGGACTTACACAGATACGCAGTATTTT.

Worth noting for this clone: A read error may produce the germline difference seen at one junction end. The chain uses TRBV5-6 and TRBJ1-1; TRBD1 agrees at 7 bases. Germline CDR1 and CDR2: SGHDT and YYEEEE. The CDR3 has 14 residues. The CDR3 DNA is TGTGCCAGCAGCAGGGACAGAGCGAACACTGAAGCTTCCTTT. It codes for CASSRDRANTEASF.

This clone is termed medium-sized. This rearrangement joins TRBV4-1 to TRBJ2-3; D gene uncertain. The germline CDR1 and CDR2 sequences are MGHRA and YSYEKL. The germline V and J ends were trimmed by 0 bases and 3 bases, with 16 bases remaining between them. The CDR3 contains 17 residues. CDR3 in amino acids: CASSQDPPVDGTDTQYF. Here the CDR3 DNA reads TGCGCCAGCAGCCAAGACCCCCCGGTCGACGGTACAGATACGCAGTATTTT.

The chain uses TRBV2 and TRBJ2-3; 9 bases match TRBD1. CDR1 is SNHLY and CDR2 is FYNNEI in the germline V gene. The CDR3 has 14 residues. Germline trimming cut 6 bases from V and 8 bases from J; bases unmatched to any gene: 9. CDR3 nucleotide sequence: TGTGCCAGCAGCGCACTAACAGGGGGCGGTACGCAGTATTTT. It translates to CASSALTGGGTQYF.

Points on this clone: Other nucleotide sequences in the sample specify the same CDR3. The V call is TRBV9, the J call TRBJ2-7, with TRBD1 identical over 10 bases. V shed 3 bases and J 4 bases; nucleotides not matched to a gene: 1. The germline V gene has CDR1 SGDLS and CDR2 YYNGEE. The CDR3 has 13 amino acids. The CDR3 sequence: CASSGQGAYEQYF. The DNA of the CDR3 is TGTGCCAGCAGCGGACAGGGGGCGTACGAGCAGTACTTC.

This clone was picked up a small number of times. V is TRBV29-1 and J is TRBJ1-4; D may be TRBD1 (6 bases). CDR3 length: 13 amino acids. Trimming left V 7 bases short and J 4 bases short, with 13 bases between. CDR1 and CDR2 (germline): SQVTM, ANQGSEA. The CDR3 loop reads CSGLGADNEKLFF. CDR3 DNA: TGCAGCGGCCTGGGGGCGGATAATGAAAAACTGTTTTTT. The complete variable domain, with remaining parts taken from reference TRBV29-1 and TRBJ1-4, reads SAVISQKPSRDICQRGTSLTIQCQVDSQVTMMFWYRQQPGQSLTLIATANQGSEATYESGFVIDKFPISRPNLTFSTLTVSNMSPEDSSIYLCSGLGADNEKLFFGSGTQLSVL.

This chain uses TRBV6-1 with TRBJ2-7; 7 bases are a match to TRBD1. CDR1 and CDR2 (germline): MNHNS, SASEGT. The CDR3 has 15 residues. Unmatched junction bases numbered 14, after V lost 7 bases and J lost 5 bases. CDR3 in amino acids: CASTPRDRSTHEQYF. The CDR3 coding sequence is TGTGCCAGCACGCCGAGGGACAGATCTACCCACGAGCAGTACTTC.

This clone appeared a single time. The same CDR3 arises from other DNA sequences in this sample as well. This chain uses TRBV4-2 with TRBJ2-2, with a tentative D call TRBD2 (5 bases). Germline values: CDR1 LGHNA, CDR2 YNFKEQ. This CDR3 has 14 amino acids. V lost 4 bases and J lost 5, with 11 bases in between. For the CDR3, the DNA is TGTGCCAGCAGCCGAGGACTGACTACCGGGGAGCTGTTTTTT. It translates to CASSRGLTTGELFF.

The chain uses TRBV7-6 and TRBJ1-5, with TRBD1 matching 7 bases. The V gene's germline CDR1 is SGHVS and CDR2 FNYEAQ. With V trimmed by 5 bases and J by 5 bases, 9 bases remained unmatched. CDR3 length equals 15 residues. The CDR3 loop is CASSARQGLDQPQHF. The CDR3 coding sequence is TGTGCCAGCAGCGCCCGACAGGGATTGGATCAGCCCCAGCATTTT.

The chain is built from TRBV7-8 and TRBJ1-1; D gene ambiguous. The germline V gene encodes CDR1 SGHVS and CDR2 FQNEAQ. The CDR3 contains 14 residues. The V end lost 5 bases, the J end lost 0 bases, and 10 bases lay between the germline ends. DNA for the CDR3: TGTGCCAGCAGCCTAAATCGCGTGAACACTGAAGCTTTCTTT. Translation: CASSLNRVNTEAFF.

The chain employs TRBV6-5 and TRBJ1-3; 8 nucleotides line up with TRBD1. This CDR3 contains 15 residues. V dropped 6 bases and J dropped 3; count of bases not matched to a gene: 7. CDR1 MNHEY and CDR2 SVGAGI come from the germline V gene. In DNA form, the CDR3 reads TGTGCCAGCAGGCAACAGGGGGTGGTTGGAAACACCATATATTTT. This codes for CASRQQGVVGNTIYF.

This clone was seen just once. The CDR3 bases are TGTGCCAGCTCATCAACAAGACAGGGACCCTACGAGCAGTACTTC. Protein: CASSSTRQGPYEQYF. The chain links TRBV18 to TRBJ2-7; 7 bases map to TRBD1. V lost 5 bases and J lost 2; bases outside the gene matches: 9. The CDR3 has 15 residues. Germline loops: CDR1 KGHSH, CDR2 LQKENI.

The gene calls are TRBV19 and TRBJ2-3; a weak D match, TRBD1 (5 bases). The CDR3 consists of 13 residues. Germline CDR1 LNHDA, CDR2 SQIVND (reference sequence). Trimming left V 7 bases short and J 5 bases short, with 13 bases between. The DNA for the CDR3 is TGTGCCAGTAAGCAGGGAAATCGAGATACGCAGTATTTT. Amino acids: CASKQGNRDTQYF.

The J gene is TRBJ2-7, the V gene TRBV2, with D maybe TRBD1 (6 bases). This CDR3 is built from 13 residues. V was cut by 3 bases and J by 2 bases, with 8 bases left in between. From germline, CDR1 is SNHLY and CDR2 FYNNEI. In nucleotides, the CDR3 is TGTGCCAGCAGTGAGGGGGCAACCTACGAGCAGTACTTC. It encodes CASSEGATYEQYF.

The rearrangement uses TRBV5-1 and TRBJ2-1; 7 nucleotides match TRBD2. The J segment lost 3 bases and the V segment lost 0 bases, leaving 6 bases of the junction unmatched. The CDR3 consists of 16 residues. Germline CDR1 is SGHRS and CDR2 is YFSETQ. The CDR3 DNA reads TGCGCCAGCAGCTTGGTCGGGGGGAAGGACTACAATGAGCAGTTCTTC. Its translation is CASSLVGGKDYNEQFF. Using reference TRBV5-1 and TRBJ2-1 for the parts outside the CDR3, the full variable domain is KAGVTQTPRYLIKTRGQQVTLSCSPISGHRSVSWYQQTPGQGLQFLFEYFSETQRNKGNFPGRFSGRQFSNSRSEMNVSTLELGDSALYLCASSLVGGKDYNEQFFGPGTRLTVL.

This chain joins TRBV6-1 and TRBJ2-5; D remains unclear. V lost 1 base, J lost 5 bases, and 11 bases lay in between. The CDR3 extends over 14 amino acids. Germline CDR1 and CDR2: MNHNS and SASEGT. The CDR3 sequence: CASSEVVVRETQYF. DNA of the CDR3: TGTGCCAGCAGTGAAGTAGTAGTCCGGGAGACCCAGTACTTC.

The CDR3 coding sequence is TGTGCCTGGAGTGTTGGGTATGTCGATACGAATAATGCGGACAGGGAGTACGAGCAGTACTTC. Translation: CAWSVGYVDTNNADREYEQYF. The V gene is TRBV30, the J gene TRBJ2-7, with 8 bases fitting TRBD1. The CDR3 sequence is 21 residues long. Germline CDR1 reads GTSNPN; CDR2 reads SVGIG (reference sequence). V gave up 0 bases and J gave up 4 bases; unmatched junction bases: 26.

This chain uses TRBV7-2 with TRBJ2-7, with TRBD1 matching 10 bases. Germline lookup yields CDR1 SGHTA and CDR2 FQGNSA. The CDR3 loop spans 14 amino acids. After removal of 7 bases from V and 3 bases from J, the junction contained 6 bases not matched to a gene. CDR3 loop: CASTLTGGGYEQYF. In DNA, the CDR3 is TGTGCCAGCACCCTGACAGGGGGCGGCTACGAGCAGTACTTC.